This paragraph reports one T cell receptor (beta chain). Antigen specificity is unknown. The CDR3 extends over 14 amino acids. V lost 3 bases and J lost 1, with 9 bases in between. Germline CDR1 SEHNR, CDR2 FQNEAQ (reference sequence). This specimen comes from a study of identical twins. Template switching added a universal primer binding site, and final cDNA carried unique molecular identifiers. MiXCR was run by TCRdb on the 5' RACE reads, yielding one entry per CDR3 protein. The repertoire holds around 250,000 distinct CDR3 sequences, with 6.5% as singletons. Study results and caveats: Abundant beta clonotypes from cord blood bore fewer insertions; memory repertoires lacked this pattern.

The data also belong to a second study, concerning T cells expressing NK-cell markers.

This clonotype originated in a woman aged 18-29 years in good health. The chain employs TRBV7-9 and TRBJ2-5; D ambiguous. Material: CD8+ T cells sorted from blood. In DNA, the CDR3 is TGTGCCAGCAGCTTTGACACCTTCCAAGAGACCCAGTACTTC. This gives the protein CASSFDTFQETQYF. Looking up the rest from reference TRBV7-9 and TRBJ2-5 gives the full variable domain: DTGVSQNPRHKITKRGQNVTFRCDPISEHNRLYWYRQTLGQGPEFLTYFQNEAQLEKSRLLSDRFSAERPKGSFSTLEIQRTEQGDSAMYLCASSFDTFQETQYFGPGTRLLVL.